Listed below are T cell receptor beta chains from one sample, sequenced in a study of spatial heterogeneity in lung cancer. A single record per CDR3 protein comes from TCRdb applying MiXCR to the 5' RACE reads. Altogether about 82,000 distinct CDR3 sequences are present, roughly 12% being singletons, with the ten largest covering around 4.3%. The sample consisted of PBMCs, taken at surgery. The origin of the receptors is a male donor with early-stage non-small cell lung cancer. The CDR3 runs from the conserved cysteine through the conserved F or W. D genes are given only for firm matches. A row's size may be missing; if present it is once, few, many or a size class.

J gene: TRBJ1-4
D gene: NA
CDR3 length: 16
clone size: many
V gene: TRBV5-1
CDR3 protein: CASSPQPSDGGEKLFF
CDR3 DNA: TGCGCCAGCAGCCCCCAACCCTCGGACGGCGGGGAAAAACTGTTTTTT

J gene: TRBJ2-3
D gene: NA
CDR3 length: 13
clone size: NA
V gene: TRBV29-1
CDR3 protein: CSVEKDSTDTQYF
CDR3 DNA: TGCAGCGTTGAAAAGGACAGCACAGATACGCAGTATTTT

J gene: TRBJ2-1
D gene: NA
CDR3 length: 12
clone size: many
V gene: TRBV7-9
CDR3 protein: CASSLGLNEQFF
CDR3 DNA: TGTGCCAGCAGCCTCGGACTAAATGAGCAGTTCTTC

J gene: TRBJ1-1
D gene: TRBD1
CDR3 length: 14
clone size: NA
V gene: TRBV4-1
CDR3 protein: CASSHGQAYTEAFF
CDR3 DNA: TGCGCCAGCAGCCACGGACAGGCCTACACTGAAGCTTTCTTT

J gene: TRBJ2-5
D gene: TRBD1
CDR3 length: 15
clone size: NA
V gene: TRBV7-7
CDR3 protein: CASSLRGTGGETQYF
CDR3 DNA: TGTGCCAGCAGCTTAAGAGGGACAGGGGGAGAGACCCAGTACTTC

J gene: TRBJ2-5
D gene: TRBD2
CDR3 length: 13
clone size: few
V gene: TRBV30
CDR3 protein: CAWKRGGRETQYF
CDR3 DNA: TGTGCCTGGAAGCGGGGGGGGCGAGAGACCCAGTACTTC

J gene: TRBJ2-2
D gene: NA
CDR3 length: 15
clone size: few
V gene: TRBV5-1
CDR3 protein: CASSFVQTPTGELFF
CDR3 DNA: TGCGCCAGCAGCTTCGTTCAGACACCCACCGGGGAGCTGTTTTTT

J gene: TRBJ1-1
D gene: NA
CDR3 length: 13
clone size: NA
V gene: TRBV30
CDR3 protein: CAWSSPGNTEAFF
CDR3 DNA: TGTGCCTGGAGTAGTCCGGGGAACACTGAAGCTTTCTTT

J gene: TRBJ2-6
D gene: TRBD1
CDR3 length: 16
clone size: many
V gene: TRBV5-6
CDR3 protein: CASSLRQGSGANVLTF
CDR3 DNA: TGTGCCAGCAGCTTGAGACAGGGCTCTGGGGCCAACGTCCTGACTTTC

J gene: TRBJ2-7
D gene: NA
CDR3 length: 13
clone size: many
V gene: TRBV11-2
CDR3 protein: CASSVGFSYEQYF
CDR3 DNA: TGTGCCAGCAGCGTCGGGTTCTCCTACGAGCAGTACTTC

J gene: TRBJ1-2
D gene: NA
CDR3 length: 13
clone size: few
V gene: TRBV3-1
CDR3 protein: CASSQERIHGYTF
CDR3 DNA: TGTGCCAGCAGCCAAGAACGAATACATGGCTACACCTTC

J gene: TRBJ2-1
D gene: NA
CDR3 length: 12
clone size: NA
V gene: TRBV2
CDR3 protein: CASSAPLNEQFF
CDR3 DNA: TGTGCCAGCAGTGCCCCCCTCAATGAGCAGTTCTTC

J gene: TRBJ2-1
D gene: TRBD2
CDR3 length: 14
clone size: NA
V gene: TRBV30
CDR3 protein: CAWSEVAGLIGQFF
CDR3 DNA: TGTGCCTGGAGTGAAGTAGCGGGATTAATTGGACAGTTCTTC

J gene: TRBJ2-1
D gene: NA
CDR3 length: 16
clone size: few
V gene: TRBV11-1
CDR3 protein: CASSLLRQGMYNEQFF
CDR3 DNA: TGTGCCAGCAGCTTGCTTCGTCAAGGAATGTACAATGAGCAGTTCTTC

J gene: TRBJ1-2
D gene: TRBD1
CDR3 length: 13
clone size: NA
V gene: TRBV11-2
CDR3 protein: CARPGQGNYGYTF
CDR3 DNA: TGTGCCAGACCGGGACAGGGCAACTATGGCTACACCTTC

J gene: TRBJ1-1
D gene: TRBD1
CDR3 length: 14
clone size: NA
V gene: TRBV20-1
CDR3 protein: CSAREKGADTEAFF
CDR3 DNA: TGCAGTGCTAGAGAGAAGGGGGCGGACACTGAAGCTTTCTTT

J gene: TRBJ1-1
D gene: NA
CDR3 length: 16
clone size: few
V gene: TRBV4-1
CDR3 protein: CASSQDTAALNTEAFF
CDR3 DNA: TGCGCCAGCAGCCAAGATACGGCAGCTTTGAACACTGAAGCTTTCTTT

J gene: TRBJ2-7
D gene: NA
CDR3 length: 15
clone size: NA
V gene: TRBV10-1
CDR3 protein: CASSAELGPLGEQYF
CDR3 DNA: TGCGCCAGCAGTGCCGAACTAGGCCCTCTGGGTGAGCAGTACTTC

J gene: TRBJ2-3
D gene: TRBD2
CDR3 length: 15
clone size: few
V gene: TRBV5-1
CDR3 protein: CASSLEGRGTDTQYF
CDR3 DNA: TGCGCCAGCAGCTTGGAAGGGAGGGGCACAGATACGCAGTATTTT

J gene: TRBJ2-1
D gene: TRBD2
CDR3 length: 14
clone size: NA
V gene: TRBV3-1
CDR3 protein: CASSQRETYNEQFF
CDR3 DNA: TGTGCCAGCAGCCAGCGGGAGACCTACAATGAGCAGTTCTTC

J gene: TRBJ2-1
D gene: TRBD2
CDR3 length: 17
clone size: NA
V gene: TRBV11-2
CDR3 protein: CASSLRGLAVSYNEQFF
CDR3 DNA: TGTGCCAGCAGCCTCCGAGGACTAGCAGTAAGTTACAATGAGCAGTTCTTC

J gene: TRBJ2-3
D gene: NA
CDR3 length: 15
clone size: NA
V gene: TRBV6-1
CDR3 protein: CASRDRSTSTDTQYF
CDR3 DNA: TGTGCCAGCAGGGACAGATCCACTAGCACAGATACGCAGTATTTT

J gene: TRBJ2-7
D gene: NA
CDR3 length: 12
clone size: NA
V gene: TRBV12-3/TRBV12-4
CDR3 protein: CASSPREGEQYF
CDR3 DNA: TGTGCCAGCAGCCCCAGAGAAGGAGAGCAGTACTTC

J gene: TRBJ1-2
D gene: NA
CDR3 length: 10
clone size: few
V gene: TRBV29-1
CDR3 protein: CSVGEDGYTF
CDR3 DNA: TGCAGCGTTGGGGAGGATGGCTACACCTTC

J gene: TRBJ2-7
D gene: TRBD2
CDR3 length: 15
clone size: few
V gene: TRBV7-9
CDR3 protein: CASSLVPGGAYEQYF
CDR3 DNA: TGTGCCAGCAGCTTAGTCCCGGGGGGAGCGTACGAGCAGTACTTC

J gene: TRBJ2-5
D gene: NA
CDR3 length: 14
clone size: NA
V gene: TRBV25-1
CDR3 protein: CASSAADFQETQYF
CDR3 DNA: TGTGCCAGCAGTGCAGCGGATTTCCAAGAGACCCAGTACTTC